The rows below give T cell receptor beta chains drawn from one sample of a study of blood T cell repertoires in COVID-19. This table comes from immunoSEQ multiplex PCR, and its TCRdb copy is limited to in-frame clones, with some not included. In the table there are approximately 340,000 clones, about 86% of which are singletons. Sequences were obtained from peripheral blood. These receptors all come from a man aged 25-45 years with active or convalescent COVID-19. Both conserved end residues are trimmed from each CDR3. Fields, in order: V gene, J gene, CDR3 length, CDR3 protein.

v_call: TRBV7-9
j_call: TRBJ1-3
cdr3_length: 13
cdr3_aa: ASSFSLRGGNTIY

v_call: TRBV28
j_call: TRBJ2-4
cdr3_length: 12
cdr3_aa: ASSPRVPKNIQY

v_call: TRBV2
j_call: TRBJ1-2
cdr3_length: 11
cdr3_aa: ASKPPTGVGYT

v_call: TRBV6-5
j_call: TRBJ1-1
cdr3_length: 14
cdr3_aa: ASSLGGTIMNTEAF

v_call: TRBV10-3
j_call: TRBJ2-1
cdr3_length: 15
cdr3_aa: AISGSGTGENYNEQF

v_call: TRBV11-2
j_call: TRBJ1-2
cdr3_length: 12
cdr3_aa: ASSFLYQGEGYT

v_call: TRBV10-3
j_call: TRBJ1-2
cdr3_length: 12
cdr3_aa: AISEPRGPYGYT

v_call: TRBV6-5
j_call: TRBJ2-7
cdr3_length: 11
cdr3_aa: ASRTALGAEQY

v_call: TRBV27
j_call: TRBJ1-1
cdr3_length: 11
cdr3_aa: ASSFGAYTEAF

v_call: TRBV28
j_call: TRBJ2-1
cdr3_length: 9
cdr3_aa: AAGTIDEQF

v_call: TRBV30
j_call: TRBJ2-7
cdr3_length: 12
cdr3_aa: ASARGLSSYEQY

v_call: TRBV29-1
j_call: TRBJ1-2
cdr3_length: 11
cdr3_aa: SGKLGGAYGYT

v_call: TRBV29-1
j_call: TRBJ2-6
cdr3_length: 14
cdr3_aa: SVRLTGSSGANVLT

v_call: TRBV20-1
j_call: TRBJ1-5
cdr3_length: 15
cdr3_aa: SASYGTGIGSGQPQH

v_call: TRBV7-6
j_call: TRBJ2-3
cdr3_length: 15
cdr3_aa: ASSLAHGLAESDTQY

v_call: TRBV3-1/TRBV3-2
j_call: TRBJ2-7
cdr3_length: 15
cdr3_aa: ASSQEGLAGGRYEQY

v_call: TRBV2
j_call: TRBJ2-1
cdr3_length: 12
cdr3_aa: ASKNEGRPHGQF

v_call: TRBV19
j_call: TRBJ1-1
cdr3_length: 12
cdr3_aa: ASSIKGQGAEAF

v_call: TRBV5-1
j_call: TRBJ2-4
cdr3_length: 14
cdr3_aa: ASSLAGEYPKNIQY

v_call: TRBV29-1
j_call: TRBJ1-2
cdr3_length: 13
cdr3_aa: SVEDLGEANYGYT

v_call: TRBV11-2
j_call: TRBJ2-7
cdr3_length: 11
cdr3_aa: ASSSPTVYEQY

v_call: TRBV18
j_call: TRBJ2-3
cdr3_length: 16
cdr3_aa: ASSPGRTSGRKTDTQY

v_call: TRBV6-4
j_call: TRBJ2-1
cdr3_length: 13
cdr3_aa: ASSDLAGLGNEQF

v_call: TRBV20-1
j_call: TRBJ2-1
cdr3_length: 9
cdr3_aa: SATTSYEQF

v_call: TRBV19
j_call: TRBJ1-1
cdr3_length: 11
cdr3_aa: ASSRLMNTEAF

v_call: TRBV5-8
j_call: TRBJ1-5
cdr3_length: 13
cdr3_aa: ASSPTGVSYQPQH

v_call: TRBV30
j_call: TRBJ1-2
cdr3_length: 14
cdr3_aa: AWISSGQALWGGYT

v_call: TRBV3-1/TRBV3-2
j_call: TRBJ2-1
cdr3_length: 14
cdr3_aa: ASSQAGTSISNEQF

v_call: TRBV4-2
j_call: TRBJ2-1
cdr3_length: 13
cdr3_aa: ASSQPTGANNEQF

v_call: TRBV15
j_call: TRBJ2-5
cdr3_length: 13
cdr3_aa: ATSSYRGRVETQY

v_call: TRBV30
j_call: TRBJ1-4
cdr3_length: 12
cdr3_aa: AWSAQGGTEKLF

v_call: TRBV11-3
j_call: TRBJ1-6
cdr3_length: 12
cdr3_aa: ASSSGQLNSPLH

v_call: TRBV7-2
j_call: TRBJ2-7
cdr3_length: 11
cdr3_aa: ASSLGGGYEQY

v_call: TRBV28
j_call: TRBJ1-1
cdr3_length: 12
cdr3_aa: ASTLPGQLTEAF

v_call: TRBV4-3
j_call: TRBJ2-2
cdr3_length: 12
cdr3_aa: ASYRTGSTGELF